Listed here are 30 T cell receptor beta chains from one sample, sequenced in a study of T cells in Graves' hyperthyroidism and ophthalmopathy. What was amplified from RNA transcripts were TCR beta CDR3 regions. First-round RT-PCR with HTBI primers amplified the TCR CDR3 region. MiXCR, run by TCRdb on the multiplex PCR reads, gives a single entry per CDR3 protein. This table has roughly 400,000 distinct CDR3 sequences, roughly an eighth appearing once. Sequencing was performed on blood. The origin of the receptors is a man between 50 and 59 years old with Graves' ophthalmopathy.

This clonotype has only a few counts. The V and J genes are TRBV5-1 and TRBJ2-1; TRBD2 agrees at 10 bases. The J segment lost 8 bases and the V segment lost 0 bases, leaving 5 bases of the junction unmatched. The CDR3 consists of 15 residues. Germline assignment: CDR1 SGHRS and CDR2 YFSETQ. In nucleotides, the CDR3 is TGCGCCAGCAGCTTGGCCGCTAGCGGGAGATATGAGCAGTTCTTC. It is translated as CASSLAASGRYEQFF.

This clonotype was seen repeatedly, ten times or more. The CDR3 region has the DNA TGCGCCAGCAGGGGTGGGGCAACGGTGGCAGATACGCAGTATTTT. Translating gives CASRGGATVADTQYF. This chain uses TRBV5-1 with TRBJ2-3; perhaps TRBD1 as D (5 bases). V was shortened by 5 bases and J by 4 bases, with 17 bases between the two germline ends. From germline, CDR1 is SGHRS and CDR2 YFSETQ. CDR3 size: 15 residues.

This clonotype was observed at least ten times. The chain uses TRBV3-1 and TRBJ2-7, with D perhaps matching TRBD2 (5 bases). CDR3 length equals 14 residues. CDR1 and CDR2 (germline): LGHDT, YNNKEL (reference sequence). Trimming took off 3 bases at V and 2 bases at J, with 11 bases between the two ends. The CDR3 DNA follows: TGTGCCAGCAGCCATTTAGCGACACCCTACGAGCAGTACTTC. Its protein is CASSHLATPYEQYF.

This clonotype was counted ten times or more. This sequence joins TRBV4-1 and TRBJ1-2, with D perhaps matching TRBD1 (6 bases). This CDR3 contains 16 residues. The germline V gene has CDR1 MGHRA and CDR2 YSYEKL. V gave up 3 bases and J gave up 2 bases, with 16 bases separating them. DNA of the CDR3: TGCGCCAGCAGCCAGGATCCAGGGGTGTTGAACTATGGCTACACCTTC. Translated: CASSQDPGVLNYGYTF.

The chain combines TRBV19 with TRBJ2-4, with D possibly being TRBD1 (5 bases). The CDR3 extends over 14 amino acids. Germline V CDR1 and CDR2: LNHDA, SQIVND (reference sequence). The germline V and J ends were trimmed by 3 bases and 3 bases, with 9 bases remaining between them. CDR3 in DNA: TGTGCCAGTAGTATGCAGGGAAGCAAAAACATTCAGTACTTC. This gives the protein CASSMQGSKNIQYF.

This clonotype has just a few counts. The rearrangement links TRBV14 to TRBJ2-1; 7 nucleotides line up with TRBD2. This CDR3 has 16 amino acids. Unmatched junction bases numbered 6, after V lost 1 base and J lost 3 bases. CDR1 is SGHDN, CDR2 FVKESK, per germline. CDR3 sequence: CASSQAASGDYNEQFF. CDR3 coding DNA: TGTGCCAGCAGCCAAGCGGCTAGCGGAGACTACAATGAGCAGTTCTTC.

This rearrangement joins TRBV2 to TRBJ2-6; 9 bases agree with TRBD1. Unmatched junction bases numbered 10, after V lost 7 bases and J lost 0 bases. Germline values: CDR1 SNHLY, CDR2 FYNNEI. The CDR3 runs to 18 residues. CDR3 nucleotide sequence: TGTGCCAGCAACCCGGGACAGGGATCCTACTCTGGGGCCAACGTCCTGACTTTC. The encoded protein is CASNPGQGSYSGANVLTF.

This clonotype was seen ten or more times. The chain has TRBV2 and TRBJ2-4; D might be TRBD1 (6 bases). Germline V gene data show CDR1 as SNHLY and CDR2 as FYNNEI. The CDR3 has 16 residues. V lost 6 bases, J lost 1 base, and 16 bases lay in between. The CDR3 coding sequence is TGTGCCAGCAGGGCCCCCCAGGGGCTGGCCAAAAACATTCAGTACTTC. It yields the protein CASRAPQGLAKNIQYF.

In its sample, this clonotype was seen many times. The chain joins TRBV24-1 to TRBJ2-3; TRBD2 matches at 9 bases. Germline CDR1 KGHDR, CDR2 SFDVKD. Trimming at V came to 4 bases and at J to 3 bases, leaving 4 bases not matched to a gene. The CDR3 length is 15 residues. The CDR3 sequence is CATSDQREATDTQYF. The CDR3, as DNA: TGTGCCACCAGTGACCAGCGGGAGGCTACAGATACGCAGTATTTT.

Many counts were recorded for this clonotype. The chain has TRBV30 and TRBJ2-7, with 11 bases lining up with TRBD1. This CDR3 has 15 amino acids. The ends lost 1 base at V and 3 bases at J; junction bases unmatched: 5. Germline V gene sequence: CDR1 GTSNPN, CDR2 SVGIG (reference sequence). The CDR3 nucleotides are TGTGCCTGGAGTGAAGCCGGGACAGGGGGCTACGAGCAGTACTTC. Translation gives CAWSEAGTGGYEQYF.

The chain links TRBV19 to TRBJ2-2; 7 positions agree with TRBD2. V dropped 5 bases and J dropped 1; count of bases not matched to a gene: 4. Germline values: CDR1 LNHDA, CDR2 SQIVND (reference sequence). The CDR3 is 15 amino acids. The DNA of the CDR3 is TGTGCCAGTAGTTCCGCTAGCGGGAACACCGGGGAGCTGTTTTTT. Protein product: CASSSASGNTGELFF.

This clonotype was recorded at least ten times. The V and J genes are TRBV5-1 and TRBJ2-2; D is unclear. V was pared by 0 bases and J by 4 bases, with 7 bases between. The CDR3 has 14 residues. The V gene's germline CDR1 is SGHRS and CDR2 YFSETQ. CDR3 bases: TGCGCCAGCAGCTTGGAACATGCCACCGGGGAGCTGTTTTTT. Protein: CASSLEHATGELFF.

The chain employs TRBV7-3 and TRBJ2-3; 12 nucleotides align to TRBD2. CDR3 size: 16 residues. With V trimmed by 2 bases and J by 5 bases, 5 bases remained unmatched. Germline V gives CDR1 SGHTA, CDR2 FQGTGA. In nucleotides, the CDR3 is TGTGCCAGCAGCTTAGGGCCGGGACTAGCGGGAGATACGCAGTATTTT. This sequence encodes CASSLGPGLAGDTQYF.

The V and J genes are TRBV4-1 and TRBJ2-5; D is undetermined. V was cut by 1 base and J by 7 bases, with 10 bases left in between. CDR3 length: 13 amino acids. Germline CDR1 is MGHRA and CDR2 is YSYEKL. The CDR3 nucleotides are TGCGCCAGCAGCCAAGGTGCTTCCGGGACCCAGTACTTC. As protein: CASSQGASGTQYF.

This clonotype has just a few counts. Here the CDR3 reads CASSEGAGVGNEQFF. CDR3 coding DNA: TGTGCCAGCAGTGAAGGTGCGGGAGTGGGCAATGAGCAGTTCTTC. This chain joins TRBV6-1 and TRBJ2-1; TRBD2 aligns across 7 bases. V trimming: 1 base; J trimming: 6 bases; junction bases outside the gene matches: 6. CDR1 is MNHNS, CDR2 SASEGT, per germline. The CDR3 loop spans 15 amino acids.

This clonotype appeared many times. The V call is TRBV3-1, the J call TRBJ2-1; D is undetermined. V gave up 1 base and J gave up 4 bases, with 8 bases separating them. The CDR3 sequence is 14 residues long. CDR1 is LGHDT and CDR2 is YNNKEL in the germline V gene (reference sequence). The CDR3 sequence: CASSQASTYNEQFF. CDR3 in DNA: TGTGCCAGCAGCCAAGCGTCGACTTACAATGAGCAGTTCTTC.

This clonotype was seen at least ten times. This chain connects TRBV30 to TRBJ1-1; D gene ambiguous. CDR3 length: 11 residues. V lost 0 bases, J lost 4 bases, and 3 bases lay in between. CDR1 is GTSNPN and CDR2 is SVGIG in the germline V gene (reference sequence). The CDR3 loop reads CAWSVVTEAFF. CDR3 nucleotide sequence: TGTGCCTGGAGTGTAGTCACTGAAGCTTTCTTT.

This clonotype came up many times. The rearrangement links TRBV3-1 to TRBJ2-3; D is perhaps TRBD2 (5 bases). The V and J ends lost 6 bases and 4 bases respectively, with 11 bases between them. This CDR3 contains 13 residues. Per germline, CDR1 LGHDT and CDR2 YNNKEL (reference sequence). CDR3 region: CASRDSGADTQYF. The CDR3 DNA reads as TGTGCCAGCAGGGACTCAGGAGCAGATACGCAGTATTTT.

This clonotype was counted ten times or more. The chain couples TRBV3-1 to TRBJ2-7; 7 positions match TRBD1. Unmatched junction bases numbered 15, after V lost 4 bases and J lost 6 bases. Germline CDR1 reads LGHDT; CDR2 reads YNNKEL (reference sequence). The CDR3 has 16 amino acids. CDR3 in DNA: TGTGCCAGCAGCCCCCGAGCTCGAGACAGGGTGACCGAGCAGTACTTC. Translated, it gives CASSPRARDRVTEQYF.

In regard to this clonotype: At one boundary the junction diverges from the germline segment, which might be a read error. The gene calls are TRBV18 and TRBJ2-3, with D perhaps matching TRBD2 (6 bases). CDR1 is KGHSH, CDR2 LQKENI, per germline. The CDR3 spans 16 residues. For the CDR3, the DNA is TGTGTCAGCTCACCTACAAGCGGAGGGCTCACAGATACGCAGTACTTT. Translation: CVSSPTSGGLTDTQYF.

This clonotype was seen only a few times. Given a much more abundant clone one base away, this may be a read error. The CDR3 here is CAGSPGWGQGLQETQYF. Written as DNA, the CDR3 is TGTGCCGGCAGCCCCGGATGGGGACAGGGCCTCCAAGAGACCCAGTACTTC. The rearrangement links TRBV7-9 to TRBJ2-5; 9 nucleotides line up with TRBD1. Germline CDR1 and CDR2: SEHNR and FQNEAQ (reference sequence). CDR3 length: 17 residues.

The chain carries TRBV2 and TRBJ2-1; D is possibly TRBD1 (6 bases). Germline V gene data show CDR1 as SNHLY and CDR2 as FYNNEI. V lost 7 bases and J lost 8, with 15 bases in between. The CDR3 consists of 13 residues. CDR3 bases: TGTGCCAGCACCGAAACAGGGATGTATGAGCAGTTCTTC. Its protein product is CASTETGMYEQFF.

The table lists this clonotype with many counts. The V and J genes are TRBV29-1 and TRBJ2-1, with D unclear. The CDR3 length is 13 residues. Trimming pared 7 bases from V and 3 bases from J, leaving 13 bases between. Germline loops: CDR1 SQVTM, CDR2 ANQGSEA. The CDR3 DNA sequence: TGCAGCGCCGACCGCTCCCTCTACAATGAGCAGTTCTTC. Translated: CSADRSLYNEQFF.

This clonotype showed up many times. This chain joins TRBV7-9 and TRBJ2-1; D is possibly TRBD1 (8 bases). The CDR3 covers 20 residues. Germline V lookup: CDR1 SEHNR, CDR2 FQNEAQ (reference sequence). V gave up 5 bases and J gave up 0 bases, with 26 bases separating them. This CDR3 is CASSGGQGAGADSSYNEQFF. In DNA, the CDR3 is TGTGCCAGCAGCGGGGGGCAGGGGGCGGGAGCCGACAGCTCCTACAATGAGCAGTTCTTC.

This clonotype was detected ten times or more. The chain couples TRBV3-1 to TRBJ1-5, with no clear D. The CDR3 has 14 amino acids. V was shortened by 1 base and J by 7 bases, with 11 bases between the two germline ends. Germline V lookup: CDR1 LGHDT, CDR2 YNNKEL (reference sequence). The CDR3 sequence is CASSQAGKGQPQHF. CDR3 sequence (DNA): TGTGCCAGCAGCCAAGCGGGGAAGGGCCAGCCCCAGCATTTT.

The chain carries TRBV7-9 and TRBJ1-1; D is ambiguous. V lost 4 bases and J 7 bases, leaving 10 bases between the germline ends. Germline loops: CDR1 SEHNR, CDR2 FQNEAQ (reference sequence). The CDR3 covers 12 residues. The CDR3 is CASSYSAREAFF. The DNA of the CDR3 is TGTGCCAGCAGCTACAGCGCCCGTGAAGCTTTCTTT.

The rearrangement links TRBV20-1 to TRBJ1-1; D may be TRBD1 (6 bases). CDR3 length: 12 amino acids. The germline V and J ends were trimmed by 2 bases and 5 bases, with 9 bases remaining between them. Germline V gene sequence: CDR1 DFQATT, CDR2 SNEGSKA (reference sequence). The CDR3 reads CSARRGGTEAFF. CDR3 DNA sequence: TGCAGTGCTAGAAGGGGGGGAACTGAAGCTTTCTTT.

This clonotype was detected a few times. The rearrangement links TRBV10-2 to TRBJ2-7, with TRBD1 matching 10 bases. CDR1 and CDR2 (germline): WSHSY, SAAADI. Germline trimming cut 6 bases from V and 7 bases from J; bases unmatched to any gene: 6. The CDR3 runs to 13 residues. As DNA, the CDR3 is TGCGCCAGCAGGGGACAGGGGCAGTGGGAGCAGTACTTC. This encodes CASRGQGQWEQYF.

The chain combines TRBV29-1 with TRBJ1-5; TRBD1 aligns across 10 bases. Germline values: CDR1 SQVTM, CDR2 ANQGSEA. This CDR3 is built from 14 residues. Trimming at V came to 6 bases and at J to 5 bases, leaving 7 bases not matched to a gene. CDR3 sequence reads: CSVSGTGDDQPQHF. In DNA, the CDR3 is TGCAGCGTCTCCGGGACAGGGGACGATCAGCCCCAGCATTTT.

The gene calls are TRBV27 and TRBJ2-1; D unresolved. The CDR3 extends over 16 amino acids. Germline CDR1 reads MNHEY; CDR2 reads SMNVEV (reference sequence). V was pared by 2 bases and J by 8 bases, with 19 bases between. In DNA, the CDR3 is TGTGCCAGCAGTTTACTGGGCTATAAGGGTACGGATGAGCAGTTCTTC. Protein: CASSLLGYKGTDEQFF.